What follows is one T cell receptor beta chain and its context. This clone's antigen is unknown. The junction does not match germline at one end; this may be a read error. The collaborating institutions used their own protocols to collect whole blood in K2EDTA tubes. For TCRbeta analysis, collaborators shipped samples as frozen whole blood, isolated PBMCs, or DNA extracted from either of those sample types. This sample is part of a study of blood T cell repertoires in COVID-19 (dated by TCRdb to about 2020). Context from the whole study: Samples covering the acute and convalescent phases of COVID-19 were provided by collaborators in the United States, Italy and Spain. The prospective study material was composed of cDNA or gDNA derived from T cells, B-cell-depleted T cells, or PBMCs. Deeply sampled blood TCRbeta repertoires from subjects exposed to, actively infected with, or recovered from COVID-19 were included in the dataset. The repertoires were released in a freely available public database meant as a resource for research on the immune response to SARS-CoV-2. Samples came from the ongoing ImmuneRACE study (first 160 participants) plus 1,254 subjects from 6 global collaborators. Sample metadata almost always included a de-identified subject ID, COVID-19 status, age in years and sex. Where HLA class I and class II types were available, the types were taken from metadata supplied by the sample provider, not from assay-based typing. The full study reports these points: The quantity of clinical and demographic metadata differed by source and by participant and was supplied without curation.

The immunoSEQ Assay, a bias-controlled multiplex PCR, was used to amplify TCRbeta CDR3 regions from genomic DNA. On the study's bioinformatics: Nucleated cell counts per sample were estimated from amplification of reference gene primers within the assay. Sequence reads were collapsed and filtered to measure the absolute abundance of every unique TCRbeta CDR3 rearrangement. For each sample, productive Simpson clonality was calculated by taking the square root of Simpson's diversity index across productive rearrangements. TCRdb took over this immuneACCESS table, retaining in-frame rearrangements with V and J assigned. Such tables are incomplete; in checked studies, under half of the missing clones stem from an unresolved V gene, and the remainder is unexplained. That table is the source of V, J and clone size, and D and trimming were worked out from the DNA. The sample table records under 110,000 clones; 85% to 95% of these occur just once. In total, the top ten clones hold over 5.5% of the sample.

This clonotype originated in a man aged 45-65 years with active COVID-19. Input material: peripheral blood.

The CDR3: CSAKREGRLVF. The DNA sequence is given as TGCAGTGCTAAGCGGGAGGGCCGGTTGGTCTTC. The V and J genes are TRBV20-1 and TRBJ2-1; the junction holds 10 bases that match TRBD2. The CDR3 numbers 11 residues from cysteine through phenylalanine. The DNA shown is the 33-base CDR3, in frame from base 1. As encoded in the germline V gene (reference sequence), CDR1 is DFQATT while CDR2 is SNEGSKA.